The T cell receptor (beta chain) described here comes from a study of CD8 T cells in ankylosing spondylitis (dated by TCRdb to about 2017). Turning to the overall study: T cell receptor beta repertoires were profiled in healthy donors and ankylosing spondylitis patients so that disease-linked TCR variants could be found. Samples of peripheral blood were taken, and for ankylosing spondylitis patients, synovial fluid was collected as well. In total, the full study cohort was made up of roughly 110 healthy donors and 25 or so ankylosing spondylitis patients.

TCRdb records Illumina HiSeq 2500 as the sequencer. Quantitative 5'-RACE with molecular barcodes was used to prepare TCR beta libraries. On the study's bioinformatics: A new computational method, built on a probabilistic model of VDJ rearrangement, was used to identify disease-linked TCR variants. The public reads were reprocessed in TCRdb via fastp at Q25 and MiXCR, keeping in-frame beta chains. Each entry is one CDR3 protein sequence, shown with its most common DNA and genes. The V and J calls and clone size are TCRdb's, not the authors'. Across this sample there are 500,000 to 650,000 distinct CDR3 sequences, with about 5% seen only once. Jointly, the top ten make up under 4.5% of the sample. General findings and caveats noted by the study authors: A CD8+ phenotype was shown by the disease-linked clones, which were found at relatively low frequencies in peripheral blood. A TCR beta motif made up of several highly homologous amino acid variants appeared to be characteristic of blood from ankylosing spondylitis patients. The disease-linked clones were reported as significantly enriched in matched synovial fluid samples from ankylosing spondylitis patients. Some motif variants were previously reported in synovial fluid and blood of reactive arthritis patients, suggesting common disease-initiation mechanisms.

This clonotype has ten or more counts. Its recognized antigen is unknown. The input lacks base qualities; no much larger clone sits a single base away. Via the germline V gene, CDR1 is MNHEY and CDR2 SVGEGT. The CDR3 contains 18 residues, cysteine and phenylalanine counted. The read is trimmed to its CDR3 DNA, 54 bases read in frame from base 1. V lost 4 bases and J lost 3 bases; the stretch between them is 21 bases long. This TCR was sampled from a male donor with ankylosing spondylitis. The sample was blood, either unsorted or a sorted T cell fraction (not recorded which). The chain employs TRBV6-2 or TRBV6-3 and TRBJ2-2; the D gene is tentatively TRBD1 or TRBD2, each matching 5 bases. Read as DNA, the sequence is TGTGCCAGCAGTTCCGGGATTGTGGGGCCTGCATACACCGGGGAGCTGTTTTTT. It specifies CASSSGIVGPAYTGELFF.